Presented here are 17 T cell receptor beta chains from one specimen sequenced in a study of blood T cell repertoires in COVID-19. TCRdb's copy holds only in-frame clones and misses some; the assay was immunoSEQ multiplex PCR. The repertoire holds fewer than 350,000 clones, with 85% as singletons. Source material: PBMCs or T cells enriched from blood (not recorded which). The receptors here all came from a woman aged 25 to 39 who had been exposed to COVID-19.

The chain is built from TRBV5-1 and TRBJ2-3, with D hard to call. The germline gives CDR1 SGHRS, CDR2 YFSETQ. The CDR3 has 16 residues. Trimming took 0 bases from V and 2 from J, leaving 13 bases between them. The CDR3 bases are TGCGCCAGCAGCTTGGCCGGGTGGTTGAACACAGATACGCAGTATTTT. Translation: CASSLAGWLNTDTQYF.

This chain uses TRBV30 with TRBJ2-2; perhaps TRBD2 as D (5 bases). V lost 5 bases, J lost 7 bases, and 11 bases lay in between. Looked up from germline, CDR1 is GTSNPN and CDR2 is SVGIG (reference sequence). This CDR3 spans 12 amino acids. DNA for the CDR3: TGTGCCTGGGACCACGCGGGCGGGGAGCTGTTTTTT. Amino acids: CAWDHAGGELFF.

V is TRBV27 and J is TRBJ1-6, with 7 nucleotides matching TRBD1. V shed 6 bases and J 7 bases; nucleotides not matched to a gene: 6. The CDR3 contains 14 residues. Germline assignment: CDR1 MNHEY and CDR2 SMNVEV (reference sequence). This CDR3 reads CASSRTGSNSPLHF. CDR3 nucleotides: TGTGCCAGCAGCCGGACAGGCTCAAATTCACCCCTCCACTTT.

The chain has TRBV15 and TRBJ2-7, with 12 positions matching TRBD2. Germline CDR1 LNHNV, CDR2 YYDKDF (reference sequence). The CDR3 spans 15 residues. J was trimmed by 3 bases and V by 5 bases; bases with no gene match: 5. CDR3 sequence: CATSYGTSGFYEQYF. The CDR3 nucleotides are TGTGCCACCAGCTACGGGACTAGCGGGTTCTACGAGCAGTACTTC. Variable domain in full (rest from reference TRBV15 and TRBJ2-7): DAMVIQNPRYQVTQFGKPVTLSCSQTLNHNVMYWYQQKSSQAPKLLFHYYDKDFNNEADTPDNFQSRRPNTSFCFLDIRSPGLGDTAMYLCATSYGTSGFYEQYFGPGTRLTVT.

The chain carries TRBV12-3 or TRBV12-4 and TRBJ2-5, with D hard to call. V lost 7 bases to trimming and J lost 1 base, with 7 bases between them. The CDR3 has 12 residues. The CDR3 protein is CASMRSQETQYF. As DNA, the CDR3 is TGTGCCAGCATGCGAAGCCAAGAGACCCAGTACTTC.

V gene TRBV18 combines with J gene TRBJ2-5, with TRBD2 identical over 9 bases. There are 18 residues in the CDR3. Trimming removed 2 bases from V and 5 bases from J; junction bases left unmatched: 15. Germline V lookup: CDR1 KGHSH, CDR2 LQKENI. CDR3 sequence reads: CASSPIGNSGSLGETQYF. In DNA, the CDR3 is TGTGCCAGCTCACCAATTGGAAATAGCGGGAGTTTGGGGGAGACCCAGTACTTC.

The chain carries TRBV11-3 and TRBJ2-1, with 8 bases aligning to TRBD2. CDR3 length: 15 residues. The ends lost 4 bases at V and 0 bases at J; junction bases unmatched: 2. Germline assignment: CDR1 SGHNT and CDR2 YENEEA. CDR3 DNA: TGTGCCAGCAGCTCCGGGACTAGCTCCTACAATGAGCAGTTCTTC. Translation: CASSSGTSSYNEQFF.

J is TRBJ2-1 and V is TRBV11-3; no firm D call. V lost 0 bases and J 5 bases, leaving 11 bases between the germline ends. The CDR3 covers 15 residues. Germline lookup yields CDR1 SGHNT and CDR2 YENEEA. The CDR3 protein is CASSLEAATNNEQFF. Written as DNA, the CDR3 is TGTGCCAGCAGCTTAGAGGCGGCAACAAACAATGAGCAGTTCTTC.

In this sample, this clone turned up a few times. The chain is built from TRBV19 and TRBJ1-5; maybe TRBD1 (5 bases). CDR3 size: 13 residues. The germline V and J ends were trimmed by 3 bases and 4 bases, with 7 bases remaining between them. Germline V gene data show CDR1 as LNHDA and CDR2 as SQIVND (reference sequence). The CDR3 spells CASSMGRNQPQHF. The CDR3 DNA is TGTGCCAGTAGTATGGGGCGGAATCAGCCCCAGCATTTT.

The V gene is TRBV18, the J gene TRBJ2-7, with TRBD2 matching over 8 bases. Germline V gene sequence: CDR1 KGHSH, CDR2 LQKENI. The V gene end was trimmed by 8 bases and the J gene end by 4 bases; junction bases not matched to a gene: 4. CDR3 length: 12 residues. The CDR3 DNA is TGTGCCAGCACAGGACTAGCTTACGAGCAGTACTTC. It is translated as CASTGLAYEQYF.

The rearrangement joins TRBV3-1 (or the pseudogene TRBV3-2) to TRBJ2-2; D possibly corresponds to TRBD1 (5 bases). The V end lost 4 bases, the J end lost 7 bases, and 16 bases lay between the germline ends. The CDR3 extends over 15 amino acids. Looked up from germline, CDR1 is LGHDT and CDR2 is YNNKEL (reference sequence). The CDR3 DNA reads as TGTGCCAGCAGCCGTTTGGGGCAGGATGGCGGGGAGCTGTTTTTT. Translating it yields CASSRLGQDGGELFF.

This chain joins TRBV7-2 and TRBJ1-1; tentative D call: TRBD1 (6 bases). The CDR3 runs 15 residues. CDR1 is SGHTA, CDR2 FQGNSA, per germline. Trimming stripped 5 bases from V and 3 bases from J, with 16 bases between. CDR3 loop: CASSERWGTHTEAFF. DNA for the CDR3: TGTGCCAGCAGCGAGCGGTGGGGGACACACACTGAAGCTTTCTTT.

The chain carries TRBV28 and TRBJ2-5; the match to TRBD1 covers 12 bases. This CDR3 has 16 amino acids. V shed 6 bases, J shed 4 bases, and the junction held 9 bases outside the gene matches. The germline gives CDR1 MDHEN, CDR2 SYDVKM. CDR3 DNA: TGTGCCAGCAGCCCCGGGACAGGGGGCGCACGAGAGACCCAGTACTTC. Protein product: CASSPGTGGARETQYF.

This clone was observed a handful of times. The CDR3 DNA sequence: TGTGCCAGCACCTCGGGACAGGGGGGGCCTTACAATGAGCAGTTCTTC. This translates into CASTSGQGGPYNEQFF. The gene calls are TRBV27 and TRBJ2-1; 11 bases match TRBD1. The CDR3 loop spans 16 amino acids. CDR1 MNHEY and CDR2 SMNVEV come from the germline V gene (reference sequence). The junction had 9 bases not matched to a gene; V was cut back by 7 bases and J by 4 bases.

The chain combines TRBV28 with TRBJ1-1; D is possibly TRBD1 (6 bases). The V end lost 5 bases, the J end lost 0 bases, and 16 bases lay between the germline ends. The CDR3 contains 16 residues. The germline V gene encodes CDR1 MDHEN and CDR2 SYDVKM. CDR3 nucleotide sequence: TGTGCCAGCAGTCTGACAGGAGCCGCGATGAACACTGAAGCTTTCTTT. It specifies CASSLTGAAMNTEAFF.

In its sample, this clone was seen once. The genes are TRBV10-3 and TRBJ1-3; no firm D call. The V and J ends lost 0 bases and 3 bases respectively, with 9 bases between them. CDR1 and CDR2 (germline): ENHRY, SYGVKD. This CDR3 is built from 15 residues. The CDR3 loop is CAISESNSNGNTIYF. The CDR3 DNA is TGTGCCATCAGTGAGTCGAACAGTAATGGAAACACCATATATTTT.

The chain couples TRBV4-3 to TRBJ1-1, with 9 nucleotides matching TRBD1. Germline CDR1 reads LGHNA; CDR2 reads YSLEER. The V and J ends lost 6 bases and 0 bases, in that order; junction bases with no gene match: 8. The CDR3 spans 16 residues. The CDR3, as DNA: TGCGCCAGCAGGCGGACAGGGGCTTATCTGAACACTGAAGCTTTCTTT. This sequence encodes CASRRTGAYLNTEAFF.